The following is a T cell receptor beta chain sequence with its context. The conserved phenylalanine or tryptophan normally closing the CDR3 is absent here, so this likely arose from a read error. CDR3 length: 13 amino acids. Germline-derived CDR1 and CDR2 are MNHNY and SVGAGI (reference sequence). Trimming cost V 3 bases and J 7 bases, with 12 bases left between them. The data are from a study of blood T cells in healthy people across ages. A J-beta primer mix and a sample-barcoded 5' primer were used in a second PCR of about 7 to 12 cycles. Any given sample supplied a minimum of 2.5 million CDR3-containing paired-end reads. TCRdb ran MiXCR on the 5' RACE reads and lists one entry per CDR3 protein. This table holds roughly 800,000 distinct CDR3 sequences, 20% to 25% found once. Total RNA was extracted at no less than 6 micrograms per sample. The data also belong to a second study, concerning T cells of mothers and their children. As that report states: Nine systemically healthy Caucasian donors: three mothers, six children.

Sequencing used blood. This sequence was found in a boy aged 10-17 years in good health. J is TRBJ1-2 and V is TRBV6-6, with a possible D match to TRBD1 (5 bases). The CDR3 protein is CASSYGGESGYTS. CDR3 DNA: TGTGCCAGCAGTTATGGGGGGGAGAGTGGCTACACCTCC.